The rows below give T cell receptor beta chains drawn from one sample of a study of T-cell memory formation after mild COVID-19. TCRdb fed the 5' RACE reads into MiXCR, producing one record per CDR3 protein. The sample shows 350,000 or so distinct CDR3 sequences, about an eighth of them seen only once. The specimen sequenced was PBMCs or a T cell subset sorted from them (not recorded which). These receptors were obtained from a man aged 18 to 30 who had mild COVID-19 (a few samples of this study predate the infection). Cell type and time point are not known. Both conserved end residues are trimmed from each CDR3. The D gene is left open where the match is weak.

TRBJ1-5	TRBV7-2	NA	ASSFHSNQPQH
TRBJ2-5	TRBV4-3	NA	ASSQGRGGQETQY
TRBJ1-3	TRBV6-5	NA	ASSSLPGAEVSGNTIY
TRBJ2-3	TRBV15	NA	ATSARSGLRADTQY
TRBJ2-7	TRBV29-1	NA	SGRDLYEQY
TRBJ2-3	TRBV7-9	NA	ASSLEGAPDTQY
TRBJ1-1	TRBV27	NA	ASSLRGGPSSEAF
TRBJ2-2	TRBV29-1	NA	SVEEDSGATGELF
TRBJ2-7	TRBV6-6	NA	ASSYERLTYEQY
TRBJ2-3	TRBV12-5	NA	ASALGGTEGTDTQY
TRBJ2-1	TRBV6-5	TRBD1	ASSYGQGYNEQF
TRBJ2-1	TRBV10-3	NA	AISLEGPGQF
TRBJ2-7	TRBV12-3/TRBV12-4	TRBD1	ASSSGTGVDEQY